The T cell receptor (beta chain) described here comes from a study of shared clonotypes between healthy human individuals. The V and J ends lost 7 bases and 6 bases, in that order; junction bases with no gene match: 2. CDR1 and CDR2 from the germline V gene are SQVTM and ANQGSEA. The CDR3 length is 12 residues. Over several immunoSEQ plates, each subset's genomic DNA was distributed in even portions. Clones were sequenced by immunoSEQ multiplex PCR, and TCRdb holds only the in-frame ones, with some missing. This table has millions of clones, approximately 94% appearing once. As for this clone: Its antigen is still unknown.

Naive CD8 cells were CD45RO-negative, positively selected for CCR7, excluding terminally differentiated effector memory CD45RA+ cells. Study-level findings and limits: Naive subsets tended to show greater estimated richness than memory subsets.

The gene calls are TRBV29-1 and TRBJ2-2, with 10 bases that match TRBD1. The source material was naive CD8+ T cells from PBMCs. The receptor comes from a man younger than 35 in good health. Some clones in this sample may be carry-over from other donors' samples. In nucleotides, the CDR3 is TGCAGCGCTGGACAGGGGGCCGGGGAGCTGTTTTTT. The encoded protein is CSAGQGAGELFF.